This T cell receptor (beta chain) was observed in a study of blood T cell repertoires in COVID-19. Study-wide context: T cells, B-cell-depleted T cells, or PBMCs supplied cDNA or gDNA.

Trimming cost V 2 bases and J 7 bases, with 12 bases left between them. This CDR3 has 14 residues. Looked up from germline, CDR1 is SGDLS and CDR2 is YYNGEE. Enrollees, roughly 18 to 89 years old, lived in fewer than 25 US areas. Assignment of participants to cohorts was predicated upon participant-reported clinical history. Per the original data handling: It was from reference gene primer amplification that nucleated cell counts were estimated. TCRdb's copy holds only in-frame clones and misses some; the assay was immunoSEQ multiplex PCR. V and J calls and clone size come straight from that table; D and trimming were deduced from the DNA. The profile covers 200,000 to 250,000 clones, with roughly 90% appearing a single time and approximately 10% taken by the ten largest.

This TCR was sampled from a man aged 18 to 29 with acute COVID-19. The sequencing sample was made of PBMCs or T cells enriched from blood (not recorded which). The chain joins TRBV9 to TRBJ1-4, with D hard to call. The CDR3 sequence is CASSVDFTAEKLFF. CDR3 DNA: TGTGCCAGCAGCGTCGATTTCACAGCTGAAAAACTGTTTTTT.